The next 15 T cell receptor beta chains were all read from a single sample in a study of blood T cell repertoires in COVID-19. Clones were sequenced by immunoSEQ multiplex PCR, and TCRdb holds only the in-frame ones, with some missing. The sample carries approximately 230,000 clones, 85% to 90% recorded once. The sample comprised PBMCs or T cells enriched from blood (not recorded which). The receptors here all came from a man between 35 and 55 years old who had recovered from COVID-19.

CDR3 DNA sequence: TGTGCCAGCAGTCCCTGGCCCAGGGGTAATAATTCACCCCTCCACTTT. Its protein is CASSPWPRGNNSPLHF. The chain carries TRBV28 and TRBJ1-6; possibly TRBD1 for D (6 bases). Germline V gene sequence: CDR1 MDHEN, CDR2 SYDVKM. The CDR3 contains 16 residues. Trimming stripped 5 bases from V and 5 bases from J, with 16 bases between.

This sequence joins TRBV2 and TRBJ2-7; TRBD2 is a possible D gene (5 bases). Per the germline V gene, CDR1 is SNHLY and CDR2 is FYNNEI. Trimming cost V 7 bases and J 3 bases, with 13 bases left between them. CDR3 size: 13 residues. Here the CDR3 DNA reads TGTGCCAGCAAGGAACCCGGAGGCTACGAGCAGTACTTC. This sequence encodes CASKEPGGYEQYF.

This clone was counted between two and nine times. The J gene is TRBJ2-1, the V gene TRBV15, with 8 positions matching TRBD2. Germline CDR1 is LNHNV and CDR2 is YYDKDF (reference sequence). V was pared by 5 bases and J by 8 bases, with 8 bases of the junction left unmatched. This CDR3 has 14 residues. The CDR3 nucleotides read TGTGCCACCAGCCCCCCGGGAGGGGGGGATGAGCAGTTCTTC. It is translated as CATSPPGGGDEQFF.

The chain joins TRBV19 to TRBJ1-5; no reliable D call. Germline-derived CDR1 and CDR2 are LNHDA and SQIVND (reference sequence). The ends were cut back, 4 bases at V and 5 bases at J, with 9 bases in the middle. The CDR3 totals 13 residues. CDR3 in DNA: TGTGCCAGTAGTAAAACAGTTGATCAGCCCCAGCATTTT. Protein: CASSKTVDQPQHF. Full variable domain (rest looked up from reference TRBV19 and TRBJ1-5): DGGITQSPKYLFRKEGQNVTLSCEQNLNHDAMYWYRQDPGQGLRLIYYSQIVNDFQKGDIAEGYSVSREKKESFPLTVTSAQKNPTAFYLCASSKTVDQPQHFGDGTRLSIL.

This rearrangement joins TRBV25-1 to TRBJ2-2; 9 bases map to TRBD1. With V trimmed by 4 bases and J by 1 base, 7 bases remained unmatched. Germline CDR1 and CDR2: MGHDK and SYGVNS. The CDR3 consists of 17 residues. CDR3 loop: CASSGPLGQGNTGELFF. The DNA of the CDR3 is TGTGCCAGCAGTGGGCCGTTGGGACAGGGGAACACCGGGGAGCTGTTTTTT.

This chain connects TRBV7-6 to TRBJ2-1, with D maybe TRBD2 (6 bases). The CDR3 is 15 amino acids. Germline CDR1 reads SGHVS; CDR2 reads FNYEAQ. Trimming took 5 bases from V and 0 from J, leaving 11 bases between them. The CDR3 spells CASSQRRGSYNEQFF. The CDR3 bases are TGTGCCAGCAGCCAGAGGCGGGGCTCCTACAATGAGCAGTTCTTC.

The CDR3 DNA sequence: TGTGCCAGCAGCCAAGCCGGGGGGGATCAGCCCCAGCATTTT. It yields the protein CASSQAGGDQPQHF. J is TRBJ1-5 and V is TRBV4-2, with a tentative D call TRBD1 (5 bases). V dropped 1 base and J dropped 5 bases, with 9 bases sitting between them. The CDR3 extends over 14 amino acids. CDR1 is LGHNA, CDR2 YNFKEQ, per germline.

This chain connects TRBV25-1 to TRBJ2-5, with 7 bases matching TRBD1. Trimming at V came to 4 bases and at J to 5 bases, leaving 4 bases not matched to a gene. This CDR3 comprises 13 residues. Germline CDR1 is MGHDK and CDR2 is SYGVNS. CDR3 coding DNA: TGTGCCAGCAGTGCTAGGGGGCGGGAGACCCAGTACTTC. This codes for CASSARGRETQYF.

The chain couples TRBV6-1 to TRBJ1-1; TRBD1 matches at 10 bases. The CDR3 spans 16 residues. The germline V gene has CDR1 MNHNS and CDR2 SASEGT. V gave up 4 bases and J gave up 2 bases; unmatched junction bases: 7. CDR3 bases: TGTGCCAGCAGTGGCCCGGGACAGGGGCTCAACACTGAAGCTTTCTTT. Translating gives CASSGPGQGLNTEAFF.

The gene calls are TRBV28 and TRBJ1-2; no clear D. V lost 10 bases and J lost 0, with 15 bases in between. Germline CDR1 is MDHEN and CDR2 is SYDVKM. CDR3 length: 14 residues. The CDR3 DNA is TGTGCCACATCAATCAGGTCTGCTAACTATGGCTACACCTTC. Residues: CATSIRSANYGYTF.

The rearrangement links TRBV5-1 to TRBJ2-1; TRBD2 matches 8 bases. This CDR3 spans 15 amino acids. V dropped 5 bases and J dropped 2; count of bases not matched to a gene: 6. Germline V lookup: CDR1 SGHRS, CDR2 YFSETQ. The CDR3: CASRPTGGPYNEQFF. The CDR3 DNA is TGCGCCAGCAGGCCCACGGGGGGGCCCTACAATGAGCAGTTCTTC.

The chain's CDR3 is CASSQIGSSPLHF. CDR3 bases: TGTGCCAGCAGCCAGATCGGGAGTTCACCCCTCCACTTT. The chain is built from TRBV14 and TRBJ1-6, with D unresolved. CDR3 length: 13 residues. Trimming took off 3 bases at V and 9 bases at J, with 9 bases between the two ends. Germline lookup yields CDR1 SGHDN and CDR2 FVKESK.

V usage is TRBV19 and J usage is TRBJ2-1; a possible D gene is TRBD2 (6 bases). The CDR3 runs 12 residues. Germline CDR1 reads LNHDA; CDR2 reads SQIVND (reference sequence). V lost 9 bases and J lost 4, with 10 bases in between. The DNA of the CDR3 is TGTGCCAGCCGGGGGATGTACAATGAGCAGTTCTTC. Translating gives CASRGMYNEQFF. Looking up the rest from reference TRBV19 and TRBJ2-1 gives the full variable domain: DGGITQSPKYLFRKEGQNVTLSCEQNLNHDAMYWYRQDPGQGLRLIYYSQIVNDFQKGDIAEGYSVSREKKESFPLTVTSAQKNPTAFYLCASRGMYNEQFFGPGTRLTVL.

This chain links TRBV7-9 with TRBJ1-2; maybe TRBD1 (5 bases). Germline CDR1 reads SEHNR; CDR2 reads FQNEAQ (reference sequence). The ends were cut back, 0 bases at V and 6 bases at J, with 8 bases in the middle. The length of the CDR3 is 13 residues. DNA of the CDR3: TGTGCCAGCAGCTTAGCGGCAGGGAATGGCTACACCTTC. Its translation is CASSLAAGNGYTF.

CDR3 sequence (DNA): TGTGCCAGCACCTGGGACAGGCAAAACAATGAGCAGTTCTTC. It codes for CASTWDRQNNEQFF. The chain couples TRBV5-4 to TRBJ2-1; 8 bases align to TRBD1. V shed 6 bases and J 5 bases; nucleotides not matched to a gene: 7. The CDR3 has 14 amino acids. The V gene's germline CDR1 is SGHNT and CDR2 YYREEE (reference sequence). Complete variable domain (other parts from reference TRBV5-4 and TRBJ2-1): ETGVTQSPTHLIKTRGQQVTLRCSSQSGHNTVSWYQQALGQGPQFIFQYYREEENGRGNFPPRFSGLQFPNYSSELNVNALELDDSALYLCASTWDRQNNEQFFGPGTRLTVL.